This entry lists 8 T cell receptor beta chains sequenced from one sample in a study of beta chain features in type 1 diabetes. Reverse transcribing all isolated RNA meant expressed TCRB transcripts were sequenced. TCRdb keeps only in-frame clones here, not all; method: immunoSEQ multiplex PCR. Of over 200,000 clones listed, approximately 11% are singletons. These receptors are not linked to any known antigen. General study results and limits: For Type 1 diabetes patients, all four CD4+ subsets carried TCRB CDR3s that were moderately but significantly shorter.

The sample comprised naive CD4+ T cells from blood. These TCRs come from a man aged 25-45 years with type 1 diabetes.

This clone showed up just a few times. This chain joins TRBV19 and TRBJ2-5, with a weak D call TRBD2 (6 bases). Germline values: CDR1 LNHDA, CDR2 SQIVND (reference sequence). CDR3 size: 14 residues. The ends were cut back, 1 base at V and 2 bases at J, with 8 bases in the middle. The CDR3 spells CASSIGAGQETQYF. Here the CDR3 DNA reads TGTGCCAGTAGTATAGGCGCGGGGCAAGAGACCCAGTACTTC.

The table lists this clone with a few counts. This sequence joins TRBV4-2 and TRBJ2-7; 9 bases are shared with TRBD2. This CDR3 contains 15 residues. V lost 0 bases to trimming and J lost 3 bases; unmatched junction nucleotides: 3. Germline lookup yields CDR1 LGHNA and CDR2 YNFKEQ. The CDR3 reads CASSQDGGGVYEQYF. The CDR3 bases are TGTGCCAGCAGCCAAGACGGCGGGGGGGTCTACGAGCAGTACTTC.

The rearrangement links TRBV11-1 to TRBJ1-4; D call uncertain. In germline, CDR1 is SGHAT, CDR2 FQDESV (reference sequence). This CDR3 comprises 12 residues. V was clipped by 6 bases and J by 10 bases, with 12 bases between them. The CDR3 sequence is CASSRYSGKLFF. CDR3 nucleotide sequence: TGTGCCAGCAGTCGATACTCCGGAAAACTGTTTTTT.

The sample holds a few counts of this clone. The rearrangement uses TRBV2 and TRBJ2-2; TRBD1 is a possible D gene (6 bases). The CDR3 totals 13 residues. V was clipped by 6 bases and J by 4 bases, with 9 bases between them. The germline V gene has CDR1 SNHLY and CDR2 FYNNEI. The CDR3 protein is CASSEQGTGELFF. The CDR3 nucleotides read TGTGCCAGCAGCGAACAGGGCACCGGGGAGCTGTTTTTT.

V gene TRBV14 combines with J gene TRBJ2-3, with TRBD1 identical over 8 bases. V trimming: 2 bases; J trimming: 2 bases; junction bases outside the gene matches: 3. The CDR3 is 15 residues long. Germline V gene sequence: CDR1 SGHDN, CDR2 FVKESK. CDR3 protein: CASSQLDRVTDTQYF. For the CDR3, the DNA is TGTGCCAGCAGCCAACTGGACAGGGTCACAGATACGCAGTATTTT.

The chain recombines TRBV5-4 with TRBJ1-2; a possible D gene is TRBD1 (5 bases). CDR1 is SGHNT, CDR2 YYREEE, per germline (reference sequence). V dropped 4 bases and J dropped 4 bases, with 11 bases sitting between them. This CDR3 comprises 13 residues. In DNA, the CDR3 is TGTGCCAGCAGCCCCGGGGGATCCTATGGCTACACCTTC. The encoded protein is CASSPGGSYGYTF.

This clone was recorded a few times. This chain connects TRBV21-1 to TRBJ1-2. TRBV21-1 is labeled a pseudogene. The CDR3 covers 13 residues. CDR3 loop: CAERGGTRDEPIF. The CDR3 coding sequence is TGTGCCGAGAGGGGAGGAACCCGTGACGAGCCAATCTTC.

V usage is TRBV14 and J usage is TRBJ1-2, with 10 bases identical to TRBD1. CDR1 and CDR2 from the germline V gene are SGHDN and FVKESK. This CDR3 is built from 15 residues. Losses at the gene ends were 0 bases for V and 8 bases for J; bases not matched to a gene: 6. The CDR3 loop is CASSQEGQGRRGYTF. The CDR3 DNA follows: TGTGCCAGCAGCCAAGAGGGACAGGGGAGAAGGGGCTACACCTTC.